These 5 T cell receptor beta chains share one sample of origin, sequenced in a study of blood T cell repertoires in COVID-19. Data came from immunoSEQ multiplex PCR; TCRdb stores just in-frame clones and leaves some out. The sample contains 20,000 to 30,000 clones, 94% of which appear only once. Material for sequencing was peripheral blood. The origin of the receptors is a woman aged 45-65 years with active COVID-19.

The chain carries TRBV6-5 and TRBJ1-3; D remains ambiguous. CDR1 is MNHEY and CDR2 is SVGAGI in the germline V gene. This CDR3 is built from 16 residues. Trimming stripped 4 bases from V and 0 bases from J, with 13 bases between. In DNA, the CDR3 is TGTGCCAGCAGTTTCCTAGACCGTGCCTCTGGAAACACCATATATTTT. It is translated as CASSFLDRASGNTIYF.

The chain carries TRBV19 and TRBJ2-3; possibly TRBD2 for D (7 bases). Trimming took 1 base from V and 2 from J, leaving 13 bases between them. The CDR3 sequence is 16 residues long. The germline V gene has CDR1 LNHDA and CDR2 SQIVND (reference sequence). CDR3 coding DNA: TGTGCCAGTAGTATAGTTGGCGGGGGACACACAGATACGCAGTATTTT. Translation gives CASSIVGGGHTDTQYF.

The chain links TRBV10-3 to TRBJ2-1, with unresolved D. Germline-derived CDR1 and CDR2 are ENHRY and SYGVKD. CDR3 length: 14 residues. The ends were cut back, 0 bases at V and 2 bases at J, with 5 bases in the middle. CDR3 residues: CAISESGPYNEQFF. CDR3 DNA: TGTGCCATCAGTGAGTCGGGCCCCTACAATGAGCAGTTCTTC.

The chain joins TRBV6-5 to TRBJ2-7; weak D call: TRBD1 (6 bases). The germline gives CDR1 MNHEY, CDR2 SVGAGI. CDR3 length: 13 residues. Between the trimmed V and J ends, which lost 8 bases and 1 base, there was a span of 12 bases. CDR3 sequence: CASVKGQSYEQYV. Here the CDR3 DNA reads TGTGCCAGCGTTAAAGGACAGTCCTACGAGCAGTACGTC.

The V call is TRBV19, the J call TRBJ2-3; 10 nucleotides match TRBD1. The CDR3 covers 17 residues. Germline values: CDR1 LNHDA, CDR2 SQIVND (reference sequence). Trimming removed 7 bases from V and 3 bases from J; junction bases left unmatched: 13. CDR3 protein: CASTPGQGLYLTDTQYF. The CDR3 nucleotides read TGTGCCAGTACCCCGGGACAGGGGCTATATCTAACAGATACGCAGTATTTT.